Presented here are 5 T cell receptor beta chains from one specimen sequenced in a study of blood T cell repertoires in COVID-19. The data were produced by immunoSEQ multiplex PCR, yet TCRdb's version contains in-frame clones alone and is incomplete. The sample consists of 28,000 or so clones, nearly 90% of them appearing once. The sequenced sample consisted of peripheral blood. The receptors stem from a man aged 70 or older with acute or convalescent COVID-19.

The V call is TRBV11-3, the J call TRBJ2-5; 7 bases are shared with TRBD1. This CDR3 spans 14 amino acids. J was trimmed by 2 bases and V by 5 bases; bases with no gene match: 5. Germline values: CDR1 SGHNT, CDR2 YENEEA. The CDR3 sequence is CASSLGTAQETQYF. CDR3 coding DNA: TGTGCCAGCAGCCTGGGGACAGCTCAAGAGACCCAGTACTTC.

The J gene is TRBJ2-1, the V gene TRBV9; a possible D gene is TRBD1 (5 bases). From germline, CDR1 is SGDLS and CDR2 YYNGEE. V lost 0 bases to trimming and J lost 5 bases, with 21 bases between them. This CDR3 has 18 amino acids. CDR3 nucleotides: TGTGCCAGCAGCGTAGTTGGATTGGGTCCTGGGGCCAACAATGAGCAGTTCTTC. It specifies CASSVVGLGPGANNEQFF.

The chain carries TRBV5-1 and TRBJ1-2; possible D gene TRBD1, 6 bases. This CDR3 is built from 15 residues. The V gene lost 0 bases and the J gene lost 4 bases, with 13 bases spanning the gap. Germline values: CDR1 SGHRS, CDR2 YFSETQ. CDR3 loop: CASSLGGGEPYGYTF. The CDR3 DNA reads as TGCGCCAGCAGCTTGGGTGGGGGCGAACCCTATGGCTACACCTTC.

The chain has TRBV28 and TRBJ1-6, with TRBD1 matching over 7 bases. This CDR3 has 15 amino acids. The V gene end was trimmed by 3 bases and the J gene end by 9 bases; junction bases not matched to a gene: 8. The germline CDR1 and CDR2 sequences are MDHEN and SYDVKM. The CDR3 here is CASSLQQGVGSPLHF. DNA for the CDR3: TGTGCCAGCAGTTTGCAGCAGGGGGTAGGTTCACCCCTCCACTTT. The full variable domain, with the rest looked up from reference TRBV28 and TRBJ1-6, is DVKVTQSSRYLVKRTGEKVFLECVQDMDHENMFWYRQDPGLGLRLIYFSYDVKMKEKGDIPEGYSVSREKKERFSLILESASTNQTSMYLCASSLQQGVGSPLHFGNGTRLTVT.

This clone is a singleton in its sample. The chain employs TRBV7-2 and TRBJ1-1; tentatively, D is TRBD1 (5 bases). With 4 bases removed from V and 7 bases from J, the gap between germline ends came to 10 bases. CDR1 SGHTA and CDR2 FQGNSA come from the germline V gene. This CDR3 has 12 residues. CDR3 in DNA: TGTGCCAGCAGCTCCTCCGACAGTGAAGCTTTCTTT. This codes for CASSSSDSEAFF.